This paragraph covers one T cell receptor beta chain sequence. Its antigen is undetermined. The authors extracted RNA and reverse transcribed it into cDNA as the sequencing template. Sequenced by immunoSEQ multiplex PCR; TCRdb stores in-frame clones only, minus some. The data contain roughly 140,000 clones, 40% to 65% of them singletons. Peripheral blood samples and lesional scalp punch biopsies were obtained from alopecia areata patients. This CDR3 has 15 amino acids. Germline CDR1 reads SGDLS; CDR2 reads YYNGEE. Trimming removed 0 bases at V and 0 bases at J, with 9 bases between. This entry belongs to a study of CD8+ T cells in alopecia areata. Points from the study as a whole: Elevated clonality characterized lesional scalp relative to normal scalp, particularly in alopecia totalis/universalis.

Sequencing used CD4+ T cells sorted from blood, obtained at week 0. The TCR sequence derives from a human donor with alopecia areata. This chain connects TRBV9 to TRBJ1-2; no clear D gene. CDR3 sequence reads: CASSVDLGANYGYTF. The CDR3 coding sequence is TGTGCCAGCAGCGTAGATCTGGGAGCTAACTATGGCTACACCTTC.